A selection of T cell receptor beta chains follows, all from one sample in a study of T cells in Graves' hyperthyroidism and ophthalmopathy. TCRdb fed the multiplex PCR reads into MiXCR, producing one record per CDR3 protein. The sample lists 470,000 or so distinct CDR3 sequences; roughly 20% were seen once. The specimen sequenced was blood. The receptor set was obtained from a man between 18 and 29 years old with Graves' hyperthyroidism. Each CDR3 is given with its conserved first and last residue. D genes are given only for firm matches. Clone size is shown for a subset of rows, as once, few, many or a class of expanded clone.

CDR3 protein: CASSPTPGSRNAEAFF
CDR3 DNA: TGTGCCAGCTCACCAACCCCGGGATCCCGGAACGCTGAAGCTTTCTTT
D gene: .
clone size: .
V gene: TRBV18
J gene: TRBJ1-1

CDR3 protein: CASSANRGRMETQYF
CDR3 DNA: TGTGCCAGCAGCGCGAACAGGGGGCGAATGGAGACCCAGTACTTC
D gene: TRBD1
clone size: .
V gene: TRBV11-2
J gene: TRBJ2-5

CDR3 protein: CASRAEGGGTQYF
CDR3 DNA: TGCGCCAGCAGGGCGGAGGGCGGAGGGACCCAGTACTTC
D gene: .
clone size: .
V gene: TRBV4-1
J gene: TRBJ2-5

CDR3 protein: CASSGTGKAFF
CDR3 DNA: TGTGCCAGCAGTGGAACAGGAAAAGCTTTCTTT
D gene: .
clone size: .
V gene: TRBV6-1
J gene: TRBJ1-1

CDR3 protein: CASSGLAGGRGETQYF
CDR3 DNA: TGTGCCAGCAGTGGACTAGCGGGGGGCCGGGGAGAGACCCAGTACTTC
D gene: TRBD2
clone size: many
V gene: TRBV6-1
J gene: TRBJ2-5

CDR3 protein: CASSEALTGSSYEQYF
CDR3 DNA: TGTGCCAGCAGTGAAGCGCTTACGGGGAGCTCCTACGAGCAGTACTTC
D gene: .
clone size: .
V gene: TRBV2
J gene: TRBJ2-7

CDR3 protein: CAWSVRVRGSEQYF
CDR3 DNA: TGTGCCTGGAGTGTACGGGTCAGGGGTAGCGAGCAGTACTTC
D gene: .
clone size: .
V gene: TRBV30
J gene: TRBJ2-7

CDR3 protein: CASRLDRDDGYTF
CDR3 DNA: TGTGCCAGCAGGCTGGACAGGGATGATGGCTACACCTTC
D gene: TRBD1
clone size: many
V gene: TRBV2
J gene: TRBJ1-2

CDR3 protein: CSARRAYEQYF
CDR3 DNA: TGCAGTGCCCGAAGAGCCTACGAGCAGTACTTC
D gene: .
clone size: many
V gene: TRBV20-1
J gene: TRBJ2-7

CDR3 protein: CASSPSPGQGPLNTGELFF
CDR3 DNA: TGTGCCAGTAGTCCCTCCCCGGGACAGGGACCCCTGAACACCGGGGAGCTGTTTTTT
D gene: TRBD1
clone size: .
V gene: TRBV19
J gene: TRBJ2-2

CDR3 protein: CASSEQPPLLGRGWYEQYF
CDR3 DNA: TGTGCCAGCAGTGAACAGCCCCCTCTCCTAGGGCGCGGTTGGTACGAGCAGTACTTC
D gene: .
clone size: many
V gene: TRBV2
J gene: TRBJ2-7

CDR3 protein: CASSPGYSSYEQYF
CDR3 DNA: TGCGCCAGCAGCCCTGGATACAGCTCCTACGAGCAGTACTTC
D gene: .
clone size: few
V gene: TRBV5-1
J gene: TRBJ2-7

CDR3 protein: CASSFLNYGYTF
CDR3 DNA: TGTGCCAGTAGTTTTCTTAACTATGGCTACACCTTC
D gene: .
clone size: .
V gene: TRBV19
J gene: TRBJ1-2

CDR3 protein: CASSPRPRGGTGRTQYF
CDR3 DNA: TGTGCCAGCAGCCCGCGCCCTCGGGGGGGAACCGGACGAACCCAGTACTTC
D gene: TRBD2
clone size: .
V gene: TRBV7-6
J gene: TRBJ2-5

CDR3 protein: CSARVGDRGIYGYTF
CDR3 DNA: TGCAGTGCTAGAGTGGGGGACAGGGGTATATATGGCTACACCTTC
D gene: TRBD1
clone size: many
V gene: TRBV20-1
J gene: TRBJ1-2

CDR3 protein: CSVRSGGVVYGYTF
CDR3 DNA: TGCAGCGTGCGATCAGGGGGCGTTGTCTATGGCTACACCTTC
D gene: TRBD1
clone size: many
V gene: TRBV29-1
J gene: TRBJ1-2

CDR3 protein: CASSLPLRTGELFF
CDR3 DNA: TGTGCCAGCAGTCTCCCCTTACGCACCGGGGAGCTGTTTTTT
D gene: .
clone size: many
V gene: TRBV28
J gene: TRBJ2-2

CDR3 protein: CASSLVHRGRETQYF
CDR3 DNA: TGTGCCAGCAGCTTAGTACACAGGGGACGCGAGACCCAGTACTTC
D gene: TRBD1
clone size: many
V gene: TRBV11-3
J gene: TRBJ2-5

CDR3 protein: CSARSQEETQYF
CDR3 DNA: TGCAGTGCTAGAAGTCAGGAAGAGACCCAGTACTTC
D gene: .
clone size: .
V gene: TRBV20-1
J gene: TRBJ2-5

CDR3 protein: CASRRWAGENTEAFF
CDR3 DNA: TGTGCCAGCAGGCGCTGGGCAGGGGAGAACACTGAAGCTTTCTTT
D gene: .
clone size: many
V gene: TRBV12-3/TRBV12-4
J gene: TRBJ1-1

CDR3 protein: CASSPLPAGLRDSGANVLTF
CDR3 DNA: TGTGCCAGCTCACCTCTCCCGGCCGGGCTCAGGGATTCTGGGGCCAACGTCCTGACTTTC
D gene: .
clone size: once
V gene: TRBV18
J gene: TRBJ2-6

CDR3 protein: CASSLRTGIQETQYF
CDR3 DNA: TGTGCCAGCAGTTTACGAACAGGCATCCAAGAGACCCAGTACTTC
D gene: .
clone size: .
V gene: TRBV12-3/TRBV12-4
J gene: TRBJ2-5

CDR3 protein: CSAKGAGDGELFF
CDR3 DNA: TGCAGTGCGAAGGGTGCAGGGGACGGGGAGCTGTTTTTT
D gene: .
clone size: many
V gene: TRBV20-1
J gene: TRBJ2-2